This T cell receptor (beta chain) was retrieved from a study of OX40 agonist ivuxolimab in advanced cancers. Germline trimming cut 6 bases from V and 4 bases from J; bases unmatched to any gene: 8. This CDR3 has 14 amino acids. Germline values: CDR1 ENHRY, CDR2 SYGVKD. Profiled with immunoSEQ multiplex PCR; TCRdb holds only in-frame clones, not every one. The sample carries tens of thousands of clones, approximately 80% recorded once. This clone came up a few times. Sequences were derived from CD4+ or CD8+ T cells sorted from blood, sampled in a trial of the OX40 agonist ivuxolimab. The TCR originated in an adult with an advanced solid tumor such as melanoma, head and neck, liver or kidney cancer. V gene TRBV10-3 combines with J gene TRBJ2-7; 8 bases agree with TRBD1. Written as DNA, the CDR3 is TGTGCCATCAGAAAAGACAGGGGTAGATACGAGCAGTACTTC. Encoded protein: CAIRKDRGRYEQYF.